This T cell receptor beta chain derives from a study of cytomegalovirus exposure and HLA in healthy donors. Study-level information: Prior work identified around 120 million unique TCR beta sequences in some 200 million T cells.

Study outcomes and limitations: Reports state that TCR beta sequences accurately predicted most subjects' HLA-A and HLA-B alleles. A later analysis linked a missense DCLRE1C variant to TCR beta V- and J-gene trimming. Relative to the approximately 630-donor mean, N-insertions were reportedly fewer in an Asian-associated ancestry cluster in a later analysis.

With V trimmed by 3 bases and J by 2 bases, 3 bases remained unmatched. This CDR3 spans 14 amino acids. The germline CDR1 and CDR2 sequences are SGHTA and FQGNSA. Primers included in the PCR were 60 Vbeta and 13 Jbeta primers. Assay used: immunoSEQ multiplex PCR; TCRdb lists only in-frame clones, some missing. The sample includes around 180,000 clones, around 79% of them seen just once. Note on this clone: Its specificity is not known.

This TCR came from a woman aged 40 to 50 in good health and CMV-seronegative. The sample consisted of PBMCs. This sequence joins TRBV7-2 and TRBJ2-7; 8 nucleotides match TRBD1. CDR3 loop: CASSFWTGTYEQYF. The CDR3 nucleotides are TGTGCCAGCAGCTTCTGGACAGGGACCTACGAGCAGTACTTC.